The 22 T cell receptor beta chains given below trace back to one sample, sequenced in a study of T cell responses to AZD1222 COVID-19 vaccine. Assay: immunoSEQ multiplex PCR; the TCRdb copy retains only in-frame clones and omits some. Here the sample spans approximately 150,000 clones, more than 85% being singletons. Material: peripheral blood, obtained on day 0 of AZD1222 vaccination. The receptors come from an adult in good health.

This clone was recorded once. The chain combines TRBV18 with TRBJ2-6, with no clear D. The CDR3 sequence is 15 residues long. Germline V gene sequence: CDR1 KGHSH, CDR2 LQKENI. The V gene lost 6 bases and the J gene lost 0 bases, with 9 bases spanning the gap. Here the CDR3 DNA reads TGTGCCAGCTCCCTGAAACCCTCTGGGGCCAACGTCCTGACTTTC. It translates to CASSLKPSGANVLTF.

The CDR3 here is CASSLGSSGSQETQYF. The CDR3 region has the DNA TGTGCCAGCAGCTTAGGGTCTAGCGGGAGCCAAGAGACCCAGTACTTC. The genes are TRBV11-1 and TRBJ2-5, with 10 bases fitting TRBD2. CDR1 SGHAT and CDR2 FQDESV come from the germline V gene (reference sequence). The ends lost 1 base at V and 1 base at J; junction bases unmatched: 3. CDR3 length: 16 residues.

This chain connects TRBV25-1 to TRBJ2-5; 7 positions match TRBD1. The germline gives CDR1 MGHDK, CDR2 SYGVNS. The trim removed 3 bases at V and 3 bases at J, leaving 13 bases unmatched. The CDR3 loop spans 17 amino acids. Here the CDR3 DNA reads TGTGCCAGCAGTGATTCGAACCGGGACAGTAGTGAAGAGACCCAGTACTTC. As protein: CASSDSNRDSSEETQYF.

V usage is TRBV30 and J usage is TRBJ1-2; maybe TRBD1 (6 bases). V was trimmed by 0 bases and J by 4 bases, leaving 12 bases between them. CDR1 and CDR2 from the germline V gene are GTSNPN and SVGIG (reference sequence). CDR3 size: 14 residues. CDR3 in DNA: TGTGCCTGGAGTGTCGGGGACACGAGCTATGGCTACACCTTC. It translates to CAWSVGDTSYGYTF.

The chain combines TRBV27 with TRBJ2-1; D gene uncertain. V shed 5 bases and J shed 4 bases, with 12 bases lying between them. This CDR3 spans 14 amino acids. CDR1 is MNHEY and CDR2 is SMNVEV in the germline V gene (reference sequence). The CDR3 coding sequence is TGTGCCAGCAGTATCGGTTCCCCTTACAATGAGCAGTTCTTC. Protein: CASSIGSPYNEQFF.

The chain combines TRBV9 with TRBJ2-1; 9 nucleotides match TRBD2. The CDR3 sequence is 16 residues long. The junction had 11 bases not matched to a gene; V was cut back by 4 bases and J by 6 bases. Germline CDR1 SGDLS, CDR2 YYNGEE. CDR3 protein: CASSPISEREANEQFF. DNA of the CDR3: TGTGCCAGCAGCCCGATCTCGGAGCGGGAGGCCAATGAGCAGTTCTTC.

V and J are TRBV12-5 and TRBJ1-1; the match to TRBD1 covers 7 bases. With V trimmed by 5 bases and J by 4 bases, 4 bases remained unmatched. CDR1 and CDR2 (germline): LGHNT, FRNRAP. There are 13 residues in the CDR3. The CDR3 nucleotides are TGTGCTAGTGGTGCAGGGGGGGTCACTGAAGCTTTCTTT. This gives the protein CASGAGGVTEAFF.

V usage is TRBV5-4 and J usage is TRBJ1-2; tentatively, D is TRBD1 (6 bases). The CDR3 is 16 amino acids. Germline V lookup: CDR1 SGHNT, CDR2 YYREEE (reference sequence). Trimming shortened V by 4 bases and J by 3 bases, and 19 bases separated the two germline ends. The DNA of the CDR3 is TGTGCCAGCAGCCACGCTCAGGGCGGGGGCGACTATGGCTACACCTTC. It codes for CASSHAQGGGDYGYTF.

This rearrangement joins TRBV25-1 to TRBJ1-4, with a tentative D call TRBD1 (6 bases). Between the trimmed V and J ends, which lost 2 bases and 8 bases, there was a span of 15 bases. This CDR3 is 15 amino acids long. CDR1 MGHDK and CDR2 SYGVNS come from the germline V gene. The DNA of the CDR3 is TGTGCCAGCAGTGAACAGGGACAACGGGGGGAAAAACTGTTTTTT. Its protein product is CASSEQGQRGEKLFF.

This clone was seen ten or more times. The gene calls are TRBV6-2 or TRBV6-3 and TRBJ1-1; no clear D. The CDR3 extends over 11 amino acids. V gave up 6 bases and J gave up 5 bases, with 7 bases separating them. Germline-derived CDR1 and CDR2 are MNHEY and SVGEGT. This CDR3 reads CASSPRTEAFF. The CDR3 region has the DNA TGTGCCAGCAGCCCTAGAACTGAAGCTTTCTTT.

CDR3 protein: CASSQGTGAPYGYTF. In DNA, the CDR3 is TGCGCCAGCAGCCAAGGGACAGGCGCACCCTATGGCTACACCTTC. The V and J genes are TRBV4-1 and TRBJ1-2; 7 bases align to TRBD1. The CDR3 runs to 15 residues. Trimming took 1 base from V and 4 from J; bases not matched to a gene: 6. Germline V CDR1 and CDR2: MGHRA, YSYEKL.

The rearrangement uses TRBV5-1 and TRBJ2-5; D might be TRBD2 (6 bases). Germline V CDR1 and CDR2: SGHRS, YFSETQ. V was trimmed by 10 bases and J by 5 bases, leaving 24 bases between them. This CDR3 has 15 amino acids. The CDR3 nucleotides are TGCGCCTCCCAAACCGGGACTCAGGTTGTGGAGACCCAGTACTTC. As protein: CASQTGTQVVETQYF.

The V call is TRBV20-1, the J call TRBJ1-2; the D gene is possibly TRBD1 (5 bases). The CDR3 has 11 residues. V dropped 5 bases and J dropped 9 bases, with 13 bases sitting between them. From germline, CDR1 is DFQATT and CDR2 SNEGSKA (reference sequence). The CDR3 protein is CSASPPGRYTF. Here the CDR3 DNA reads TGCAGTGCTTCCCCCCCGGGGCGCTACACCTTC.

This chain uses TRBV18 with TRBJ2-1; D might be TRBD1 or TRBD2, each matching 7 bases. V lost 3 bases and J 3 bases, leaving 12 bases between the germline ends. CDR3 length: 15 residues. Germline values: CDR1 KGHSH, CDR2 LQKENI. Here the CDR3 reads CASSPGGGIYNEQFF. DNA of the CDR3: TGTGCCAGCTCACCGGGAGGGGGCATCTACAATGAGCAGTTCTTC.

The CDR3 loop reads CATSDRGVETGYTDTQYF. The DNA for the CDR3 is TGTGCCACCAGTGATCGGGGGGTCGAGACAGGGTACACAGATACGCAGTATTTT. The rearrangement uses TRBV24-1 and TRBJ2-3; D is possibly TRBD1 or TRBD2 (7 bases each). This CDR3 has 18 amino acids. Per the germline V gene, CDR1 is KGHDR and CDR2 is SFDVKD. Trimming stripped 3 bases from V and 2 bases from J, with 20 bases between.

This rearrangement joins TRBV6-4 to TRBJ2-2; 9 nucleotides match TRBD1. The CDR3 consists of 15 residues. V was pared by 6 bases and J by 8 bases, with 10 bases of the junction left unmatched. Germline values: CDR1 MRHNA, CDR2 SNTAGT. CDR3 sequence: CASRPGTGQAGELFF. The CDR3 DNA follows: TGTGCCAGCAGGCCCGGGACAGGGCAAGCAGGGGAGCTGTTTTTT.

The V call is TRBV29-1, the J call TRBJ2-7; unclear D gene. This CDR3 has 13 amino acids. The V end lost 4 bases, the J end lost 4 bases, and 14 bases lay between the germline ends. Germline V CDR1 and CDR2: SQVTM, ANQGSEA. Here the CDR3 reads CSVGLVAEYEQYF. DNA of the CDR3: TGCAGCGTTGGGCTCGTGGCAGAATACGAGCAGTACTTC.

This chain connects TRBV18 to TRBJ2-1; D remains unclear. This CDR3 has 14 amino acids. Germline-derived CDR1 and CDR2 are KGHSH and LQKENI. V gave up 3 bases and J gave up 6 bases, with 12 bases separating them. CDR3 DNA: TGTGCCAGCTCACCTCTGGACGACGGCAATGAGCAGTTCTTC. Protein: CASSPLDDGNEQFF.

The rearrangement joins TRBV6-5 to TRBJ1-2; D is perhaps TRBD1 (5 bases). V was cut by 2 bases and J by 11 bases, with 15 bases left in between. The CDR3 is 13 residues long. Looked up from germline, CDR1 is MNHEY and CDR2 is SVGAGI. The CDR3 sequence is CASSYRQQRRYTF. The CDR3 coding sequence is TGTGCCAGCAGTTACCGACAGCAAAGGCGGTACACCTTC.

The rearrangement uses TRBV7-2 and TRBJ2-2; either TRBD1 or TRBD2 may supply D (6 bases each). V lost 2 bases, J lost 5 bases, and 18 bases lay in between. This CDR3 has 17 residues. Germline V lookup: CDR1 SGHTA, CDR2 FQGNSA. The CDR3 is CASSLNLGGLSTGELFF. DNA of the CDR3: TGTGCCAGCAGCTTAAATCTAGGGGGGCTGAGTACCGGGGAGCTGTTTTTT.

This chain connects TRBV6-4 to TRBJ1-2; D is uncertain. The V gene's germline CDR1 is MRHNA and CDR2 SNTAGT. Deletions cut 6 bases from V and 4 bases from J, with 15 bases between. CDR3 length: 14 residues. CDR3 protein: CASSQGISGYGYTF. In nucleotides, the CDR3 is TGTGCCAGCAGCCAAGGGATATCTGGCTATGGCTACACCTTC.

The J gene is TRBJ1-6, the V gene TRBV29-1, with 9 bases aligning to TRBD1. The ends lost 6 bases at V and 4 bases at J; junction bases unmatched: 7. Germline CDR1 SQVTM, CDR2 ANQGSEA. The CDR3 is made up of 15 amino acids. For the CDR3, the DNA is TGCAGCGTCATGACAGGGACAGGGTATAATTCACCCCTCCACTTT. It translates to CSVMTGTGYNSPLHF.